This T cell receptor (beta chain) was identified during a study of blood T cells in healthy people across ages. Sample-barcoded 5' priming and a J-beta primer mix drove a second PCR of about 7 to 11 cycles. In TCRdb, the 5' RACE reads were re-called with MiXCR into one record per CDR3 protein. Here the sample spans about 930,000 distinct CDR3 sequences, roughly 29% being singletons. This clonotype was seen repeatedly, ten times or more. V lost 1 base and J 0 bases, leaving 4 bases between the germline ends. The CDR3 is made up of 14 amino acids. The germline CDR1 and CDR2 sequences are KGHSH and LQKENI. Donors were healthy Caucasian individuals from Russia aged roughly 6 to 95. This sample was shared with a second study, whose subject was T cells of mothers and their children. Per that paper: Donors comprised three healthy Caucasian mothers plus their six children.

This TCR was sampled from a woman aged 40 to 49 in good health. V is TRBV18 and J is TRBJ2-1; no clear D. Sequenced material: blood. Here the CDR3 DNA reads TGTGCCAGCTCACCACAGAGCTCCTACAATGAGCAGTTCTTC. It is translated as CASSPQSSYNEQFF.